This T cell receptor (beta chain) came from a study of T cells in localized non-small cell lung cancer. Clones were sequenced by immunoSEQ multiplex PCR, and TCRdb holds only the in-frame ones, with some missing. Here the sample spans 26,000 or so clones, about 91% being singletons. This CDR3 comprises 15 residues. Germline-derived CDR1 and CDR2 are MNHEY and SMNVEV (reference sequence). V lost 3 bases and J 4 bases, leaving 13 bases between the germline ends. Sequencing was performed on peripheral blood, taken before any cancer treatment. The receptor's source is a male donor older than 55 with stage I lung adenocarcinoma. V usage is TRBV27 and J usage is TRBJ2-1; D is possibly TRBD2 (7 bases). Here the CDR3 DNA reads TGTGCCAGCAGTTTTAGGGGGGGAAATTACAATGAGCAGTTCTTC. Protein: CASSFRGGNYNEQFF.